A selection of T cell receptor beta chains follows, all from one sample in a study of T cell responses to AZD1222 COVID-19 vaccine. The protocol was immunoSEQ multiplex PCR, while the TCRdb copy is restricted to in-frame clones and leaves out a portion. The repertoire holds 55,000 to 85,000 clones, with about 83% as singletons. The specimen was peripheral blood, collected on day 0 of AZD1222 vaccination. Receptors originate from an adult in good health. The CDR3 runs from the conserved cysteine through the conserved F or W. A D gene is named only where the DNA matches it firmly. The size of a clone is reported for some rows only, either as once, few or many, or as a class for expanded clones.

NA	NA	TRBV21-1	TRBJ2-5	CASSRMGGETQYF	TGTGCCAGCAGCCGGATGGGGGGGGAGACCCAGTACTTC
NA	NA	TRBV19	TRBJ2-5	CATRAGQETQYF	TGTGCCACTCGGGCAGGGCAAGAGACCCAGTACTTC
NA	NA	TRBV7-2	TRBJ1-3	CASSLAQAFSGNTIYF	TGTGCCAGCAGCTTAGCGCAGGCTTTCTCTGGAAACACCATATATTTT
NA	NA	TRBV11-3	TRBJ1-1	CASSGAENTEAFF	TGTGCCAGCAGCGGGGCAGAAAACACTGAAGCTTTCTTT
once	TRBD1	TRBV18	TRBJ1-2	CASSLGQGAYGYTF	TGTGCCAGCTCCCTCGGACAGGGGGCCTATGGCTACACCTTC
NA	NA	TRBV7-8	TRBJ1-2	CASSLVVKANYGYTF	TGTGCCAGCAGCTTAGTCGTCAAAGCTAACTATGGCTACACCTTC
NA	NA	TRBV2	TRBJ1-3	CASSEGPGNTIYF	TGTGCCAGCAGTGAGGGGCCCGGGAACACCATATATTTT
once	TRBD1	TRBV6-2/TRBV6-3	TRBJ1-2	CASSGTAFYGYTF	TGTGCCAGCAGTGGGACAGCTTTCTATGGCTACACCTTC
once	TRBD2	TRBV3-1/TRBV3-2	TRBJ2-3	CASSRGTSGGWRTQYF	TGTGCCAGCAGCCGAGGGACTAGCGGGGGGTGGCGAACGCAGTATTTT
NA	NA	TRBV4-2	TRBJ2-7	CASSQIRGSSYEQYF	TGTGCCAGCAGCCAAATTAGGGGGAGCTCCTACGAGCAGTACTTC
NA	NA	TRBV7-2	TRBJ2-7	CASSFALATYEQYF	TGTGCCAGCAGCTTTGCGCTAGCGACCTACGAGCAGTACTTC
NA	NA	TRBV9	TRBJ1-6	CASSARSGDSPLHF	TGTGCCAGCAGCGCCCGATCCGGGGACTCACCCCTCCACTTT
once	NA	TRBV10-2	TRBJ2-3	CASSEDYTQYF	TGCGCCAGCAGTGAGGATTATACGCAGTATTTT
NA	TRBD2	TRBV13	TRBJ2-3	CASSLRAGASTDTQYF	TGTGCCAGCAGCTTGAGGGCGGGAGCTAGCACAGATACGCAGTATTTT
NA	NA	TRBV28	TRBJ1-1	CASSSDPNTEAFF	TGTGCCAGCAGTTCCGACCCAAACACTGAAGCTTTCTTT
NA	NA	TRBV5-4	TRBJ2-5	CASSLGQGQETQYF	TGTGCCAGCAGCTTGGGGCAGGGGCAAGAGACCCAGTACTTC
once	NA	TRBV5-4	TRBJ2-3	CASSLAMGFADTQYF	TGTGCCAGCAGCTTGGCAATGGGGTTCGCAGATACGCAGTATTTT
NA	NA	TRBV7-2	TRBJ2-1	CASRVTGRYEQFF	TGTGCCAGCAGGGTAACAGGGCGATACGAGCAGTTCTTC
once	TRBD2	TRBV11-2	TRBJ2-7	CASSPGLAGISYEQYF	TGTGCCAGCAGCCCGGGACTAGCGGGGATCTCCTACGAGCAGTACTTC
NA	NA	TRBV28	TRBJ1-1	CASAEEGTWNTEAFF	TGTGCCAGCGCCGAGGAGGGTACGTGGAACACTGAAGCTTTCTTT
NA	NA	TRBV3-1/TRBV3-2	TRBJ1-1	CASSAGDLGTEAFF	TGTGCCAGCAGCGCGGGGGATCTTGGGACTGAAGCTTTCTTT
NA	NA	TRBV5-1	TRBJ1-4	CASSLGQLNEKLFF	TGCGCCAGCAGCTTGGGACAGCTTAATGAAAAACTGTTTTTT
NA	NA	TRBV14	TRBJ1-1	CASSQRGAEAFF	TGTGCCAGCAGCCAGAGGGGCGCTGAAGCTTTCTTT
NA	TRBD1	TRBV28	TRBJ1-2	CAVEGDRNYGYTF	TGTGCCGTGGAAGGGGACAGGAACTATGGCTACACCTTC
NA	TRBD1	TRBV30	TRBJ1-5	CAWNRGGFNQPQHF	TGTGCCTGGAACAGGGGCGGGTTTAATCAGCCCCAGCATTTT
NA	NA	TRBV6-2/TRBV6-3	TRBJ2-2	CASSYWLGTGELFF	TGTGCCAGCAGTTATTGGTTGGGCACCGGGGAGCTGTTTTTT
NA	NA	TRBV5-1	TRBJ2-3	CASSLLPGRDTQYF	TGCGCCAGCAGCTTGCTCCCCGGCAGAGATACGCAGTATTTT
NA	NA	TRBV28	TRBJ1-5	CASSSGGGSNQPQHF	TGTGCCAGCAGTTCGGGGGGAGGGAGCAATCAGCCCCAGCATTTT
once	NA	TRBV6-6	TRBJ1-1	CASSYSRQVSNTEAFF	TGTGCCAGCAGTTACTCGAGACAGGTATCGAACACTGAAGCTTTCTTT
NA	TRBD2	TRBV5-8	TRBJ2-2	CASSLASGLYTGELFF	TGTGCCAGCAGCTTGGCTAGCGGGCTCTACACCGGGGAGCTGTTTTTT
NA	TRBD1	TRBV4-1	TRBJ1-1	CASSPQPGQPNTEAFF	TGCGCCAGCAGCCCCCAGCCGGGACAGCCGAACACTGAAGCTTTCTTT
NA	NA	TRBV4-3	TRBJ1-2	CASSPSQINYGYTF	TGCGCCAGCAGCCCGTCCCAGATTAACTATGGCTACACCTTC
NA	NA	TRBV3-1/TRBV3-2	TRBJ1-2	CASSQGRGVNYGYTF	TGTGCCAGCAGCCAAGGAAGAGGGGTTAACTATGGCTACACCTTC
NA	NA	TRBV7-9	TRBJ1-2	CASSLQTDGYTF	TGTGCCAGCAGCTTGCAGACGGATGGCTACACCTTC
NA	NA	TRBV27	TRBJ2-4	CASSLGGAQNIQYF	TGTGCCAGCAGTTTAGGGGGGGCCCAAAACATTCAGTACTTC
once	NA	TRBV19	TRBJ1-2	CASNDRSYGYTF	TGTGCCAGTAACGACAGAAGCTATGGCTACACCTTC
NA	NA	TRBV6-1	TRBJ1-2	CASSEGRPDYGYTF	TGTGCCAGCAGTGAGGGCAGACCAGATTATGGCTACACCTTC
NA	NA	TRBV5-1	TRBJ2-1	CASSLGQVDNEQFF	TGCGCCAGCAGCTTGGGACAGGTGGACAATGAGCAGTTCTTC
NA	NA	TRBV7-9	TRBJ2-2	CASSLFGGSAGELFF	TGTGCCAGCAGCTTATTCGGGGGCTCGGCCGGGGAGCTGTTTTTT
NA	TRBD1	TRBV11-2	TRBJ2-2	CASSYPIFRGPTGELFF	TGTGCCAGCAGTTACCCGATCTTCAGGGGGCCAACCGGGGAGCTGTTTTTT
NA	TRBD1	TRBV6-2/TRBV6-3	TRBJ1-6	CASSLNQGAGGSPLHF	TGTGCCAGCAGTTTAAACCAGGGGGCAGGTGGTTCACCCCTCCACTTT
once	TRBD2	TRBV5-4	TRBJ2-2	CASSGGLAANTGELFF	TGTGCCAGCAGCGGGGGACTAGCGGCGAACACCGGGGAGCTGTTTTTT
few	NA	TRBV4-3	TRBJ1-2	CASSQDPQGAGGYTF	TGCGCCAGCAGCCAAGATCCCCAGGGTGCTGGTGGCTACACCTTC
once	NA	TRBV15	TRBJ1-4	CATSRDPGEGEKLFF	TGTGCCACCAGCAGAGATCCAGGAGAGGGAGAAAAACTGTTTTTT
NA	NA	TRBV7-2	TRBJ2-1	CASSLAVASYNEQFF	TGTGCCAGCAGCTTAGCGGTAGCGTCGTACAATGAGCAGTTCTTC
NA	NA	TRBV9	TRBJ2-1	CASSVGGTSYNEQFF	TGTGCCAGCAGCGTAGGGGGGACTTCCTACAATGAGCAGTTCTTC
NA	TRBD2	TRBV6-5	TRBJ2-3	CASRVAGGRDTQYF	TGTGCCAGCAGAGTAGCGGGGGGGCGAGATACGCAGTATTTT
NA	NA	TRBV6-5	TRBJ1-6	CASTQRSYNSPLHF	TGTGCCAGCACACAACGCTCCTATAATTCACCCCTCCACTTT
NA	NA	TRBV24-1	TRBJ2-3	CATRFLDTQYF	TGTGCCACCAGATTTTTAGATACGCAGTATTTT
NA	NA	TRBV18	TRBJ1-3	CASSPRGRSSGNTIYF	TGTGCCAGCTCACCCCGCGGACGGAGCTCTGGAAACACCATATATTTT
NA	NA	TRBV5-4	TRBJ1-1	CASSLDGGDTEAFF	TGTGCCAGCAGCTTGGACGGGGGGGACACTGAAGCTTTCTTT
NA	TRBD1	TRBV6-2/TRBV6-3	TRBJ1-1	CASSLAAGGGLNTEAFF	TGTGCCAGCAGCCTCGCCGCAGGGGGCGGATTGAACACTGAAGCTTTCTTT
NA	NA	TRBV5-1	TRBJ1-4	CASSLYSGRKDEKLFF	TGCGCCAGCAGCTTGTATTCCGGGCGCAAGGACGAAAAACTGTTTTTT
NA	TRBD1	TRBV6-5	TRBJ1-5	CASSYSTGGNQPQHF	TGTGCCAGCAGTTACTCGACAGGGGGAAATCAGCCCCAGCATTTT
NA	NA	TRBV27	TRBJ1-4	CASSLGGSEKLFF	TGTGCCAGCAGTTTGGGGGGATCTGAAAAACTGTTTTTT
NA	NA	TRBV5-1	TRBJ1-3	CASSLIGHNSGNTIYF	TGCGCCAGCAGCTTGATTGGACATAACTCTGGAAACACCATATATTTT
NA	NA	TRBV28	TRBJ1-1	CASSLHTKNTEAFF	TGTGCCAGCAGTTTACACACTAAGAACACTGAAGCTTTCTTT